These 29 T cell receptor beta chains were sequenced from one sample in a study of memory CD4+ T cells and cytomegalovirus serostatus. The sort gate was single viable CD3+CD4+CD8-CD45RO+ cells for memory CD4+ T cells. Some clones are missing from TCRdb's copy, which holds only in-frame ones; the method was immunoSEQ multiplex PCR. Counted here are about 58,000 clones, about four fifths occurring once; the ten biggest clones make up 0.5%. Sequences were obtained from memory CD4+ T cells from blood. The receptors were sampled from an adult in good health and CMV-seronegative. Some clones in this sample may be carry-over from other donors' samples.

This chain joins TRBV10-3 and TRBJ2-7; D is uncertain. The V end was cut by 5 bases, the J end by 5 bases, with 7 bases between. The CDR3 covers 11 residues. Germline lookup yields CDR1 ENHRY and CDR2 SYGVKD. CDR3: CAISKSNEQYF. CDR3 coding DNA: TGTGCCATCAGTAAAAGTAACGAGCAGTACTTC.

The V gene is TRBV6-7, the J gene TRBJ1-2; possibly TRBD1 for D (6 bases). Being an ORF, TRBV6-7 has a function that is uncertain. CDR3 length equals 15 residues. V gave up 4 bases and J gave up 4 bases, with 16 bases separating them. The CDR3 reads CASSSPIQGSYGYTF. In DNA, the CDR3 is TGTGCCAGCAGTTCCCCGATACAGGGTTCCTATGGCTACACCTTC.

J is TRBJ1-4 and V is TRBV10-3; D gene uncertain. The CDR3 consists of 12 residues. CDR1 is ENHRY, CDR2 SYGVKD, per germline. The germline V and J ends were trimmed by 2 bases and 14 bases, with 12 bases remaining between them. CDR3 nucleotide sequence: TGTGCCATCAGTGAGGCAGCCGGTATTCTGTTTTTT. This codes for CAISEAAGILFF.

The CDR3 loop is CASSDPTSRDREEGGNQPQHF. CDR3 DNA sequence: TGTGCCAGCAGTGACCCCACTTCCCGGGACAGGGAGGAAGGAGGCAATCAGCCCCAGCATTTT. The chain has TRBV2 and TRBJ1-5; 9 bases fit TRBD1. J lost 2 bases, V lost 3 bases, and 20 bases had no gene match. CDR1 and CDR2 from the germline V gene are SNHLY and FYNNEI. The CDR3 sequence is 21 residues long. The full variable domain, rest sourced from reference TRBV2 and TRBJ1-5, is EPEVTQTPSHQVTQMGQEVILRCVPISNHLYFYWYRQILGQKVEFLVSFYNNEISEKSEIFDDQFSVERPDGSNFTLKIRSTKLEDSAMYFCASSDPTSRDREEGGNQPQHFGDGTRLSIL.

This clone was counted only a few times. This chain connects TRBV30 to TRBJ1-2; possible D gene TRBD1, 6 bases. V gave up 5 bases and J gave up 8 bases, with 21 bases separating them. There are 14 residues in the CDR3. Germline-derived CDR1 and CDR2 are GTSNPN and SVGIG (reference sequence). CDR3 protein: CAWGGQGSREGYTF. CDR3 in DNA: TGTGCCTGGGGGGGCCAGGGGAGTAGGGAAGGCTACACCTTC.

In DNA form, the CDR3 reads TGTGCCAGCAGCTGGAGGGTGAGCACAGGGGGGTCACCCCTCCACTTT. Translated, it gives CASSWRVSTGGSPLHF. The chain recombines TRBV5-4 with TRBJ1-6; 8 bases are shared with TRBD1. CDR1 is SGHNT, CDR2 YYREEE, per germline (reference sequence). This CDR3 is 16 amino acids long. With V trimmed by 3 bases and J by 10 bases, 12 bases remained unmatched.

This clone was picked up one time. The genes are TRBV2 and TRBJ1-3; D gene unclear. The V end was cut by 6 bases, the J end by 0 bases, with 9 bases between. Germline CDR1 and CDR2: SNHLY and FYNNEI. The CDR3 contains 14 residues. The CDR3 is CASRGSSSGNTIYF. CDR3 sequence (DNA): TGTGCCAGCAGAGGAAGTAGCTCTGGAAACACCATATATTTT.

This sequence joins TRBV6-1 and TRBJ2-1, with TRBD2 matching over 10 bases. Germline CDR1 is MNHNS and CDR2 is SASEGT. The length of the CDR3 is 18 residues. The V segment lost 2 bases and the J segment 5 bases; nucleotides outside the gene matches: 12. The CDR3 protein is CASSERDLAGGFDNEQFF. DNA of the CDR3: TGTGCCAGCAGTGAAAGGGACTTAGCGGGAGGCTTCGACAATGAGCAGTTCTTC.

The chain links TRBV4-3 to TRBJ2-7; D possibly corresponds to TRBD2 (7 bases). The CDR3 totals 14 residues. Germline V lookup: CDR1 LGHNA, CDR2 YSLEER. V lost 1 base and J 2 bases, leaving 9 bases between the germline ends. Here the CDR3 DNA reads TGCGCCAGCAGCCAAGGGGGGGGCGCCTACGAGCAGTACTTC. Protein product: CASSQGGGAYEQYF.

V usage is TRBV7-2 and J usage is TRBJ2-7; perhaps TRBD2 as D (6 bases). The CDR3 is 14 amino acids. V shed 5 bases and J shed 8 bases, with 19 bases lying between them. Germline CDR1 reads SGHTA; CDR2 reads FQGNSA. The CDR3 is CASSQTGEASKQYF. As DNA, the CDR3 is TGTGCCAGCAGCCAGACGGGAGAAGCGTCGAAGCAGTACTTC.

This chain joins TRBV7-3 and TRBJ2-1, with 10 nucleotides matching TRBD2. This CDR3 comprises 16 residues. Trimming at V came to 2 bases and at J to 1 base, leaving 2 bases not matched to a gene. Germline values: CDR1 SGHTA, CDR2 FQGTGA. The CDR3 DNA reads as TGTGCCAGCAGCTTATGGGGACTAGCGTCCTACAATGAGCAGTTCTTC. It codes for CASSLWGLASYNEQFF.

The chain recombines TRBV6-6 with TRBJ1-1; D gene uncertain. Trimming shortened V by 0 bases and J by 5 bases, and 7 bases separated the two germline ends. Germline V gene data show CDR1 as MNHNY and CDR2 as SVGAGI (reference sequence). The length of the CDR3 is 13 residues. CDR3 residues: CASSYSPRTEAFF. In nucleotides, the CDR3 is TGTGCCAGCAGTTACTCTCCACGGACTGAAGCTTTCTTT.

The chain has TRBV6-6 and TRBJ1-1, with no clear D. The CDR3 is 14 residues long. With 2 bases removed from V and 8 bases from J, the gap between germline ends came to 15 bases. Germline CDR1 and CDR2: MNHNY and SVGAGI (reference sequence). The CDR3 region is CASSYQRTGGEAFF. The CDR3 DNA reads TGTGCCAGCAGTTACCAACGCACGGGCGGCGAAGCTTTCTTT.

This rearrangement joins TRBV7-2 to TRBJ2-1; tentative D call: TRBD1 (6 bases). In germline, CDR1 is SGHTA, CDR2 FQGNSA. The CDR3 runs 11 residues. Trimming left V 10 bases short and J 5 bases short, with 9 bases between. The CDR3: CATYRDNEQFF. The CDR3 DNA reads TGTGCCACCTACAGGGACAATGAGCAGTTCTTC.

The genes are TRBV27 and TRBJ1-3, with TRBD1 identical over 7 bases. Looked up from germline, CDR1 is MNHEY and CDR2 is SMNVEV (reference sequence). J was trimmed by 2 bases and V by 5 bases; bases with no gene match: 9. The CDR3 runs to 16 residues. This chain's CDR3 is CASSTQGNMPGNTIYF. The CDR3 DNA is TGTGCCAGCAGTACACAGGGGAATATGCCTGGAAACACCATATATTTT.

The rearrangement joins TRBV2 to TRBJ2-7; TRBD2 matches at 8 bases. Germline values: CDR1 SNHLY, CDR2 FYNNEI. J lost 4 bases, V lost 0 bases, and 11 bases had no gene match. The CDR3 contains 17 residues. The CDR3 DNA reads TGTGCCAGCAGTGAAGCGGCCAAAGGGAGCGGGAGATACGAGCAGTACTTC. Translation gives CASSEAAKGSGRYEQYF.

The V call is TRBV5-1, the J call TRBJ2-1; D gene unclear. V lost 5 bases to trimming and J lost 3 bases, with 9 bases between them. The germline gives CDR1 SGHRS, CDR2 YFSETQ. CDR3 size: 13 residues. CDR3 protein: CASSLGIYNEQFF. The CDR3 DNA reads as TGCGCCAGCAGTCTGGGGATCTACAATGAGCAGTTCTTC.

The V and J genes are TRBV7-9 and TRBJ1-1; possible D gene TRBD1, 6 bases. V lost 3 bases to trimming and J lost 2 bases, with 10 bases between them. The germline CDR1 and CDR2 sequences are SEHNR and FQNEAQ (reference sequence). This CDR3 has 14 residues. The CDR3 bases are TGTGCCAGCAGCTTTGGACAGACCAACACTGAAGCTTTCTTT. Its translation is CASSFGQTNTEAFF.

V and J are TRBV11-2 and TRBJ2-7; 7 bases agree with TRBD2. This CDR3 contains 15 residues. The junction had 3 bases not matched to a gene; V was cut back by 1 base and J by 0 bases. Germline CDR1 reads SGHAT; CDR2 reads FQNNGV. The DNA of the CDR3 is TGTGCCAGCAGCTTAGCGGGAGGACTCTCCTACGAGCAGTACTTC. Translating it yields CASSLAGGLSYEQYF.

V usage is TRBV28 and J usage is TRBJ2-7; D may match TRBD1 or TRBD2 (5 bases each). CDR1 is MDHEN, CDR2 SYDVKM, per germline. The CDR3 loop spans 15 amino acids. The V and J ends lost 5 bases and 2 bases respectively, with 16 bases between them. CDR3 nucleotide sequence: TGTGCCAGCAGTCCCGCCGGGACGGTAGCCTACGAGCAGTACTTC. This sequence encodes CASSPAGTVAYEQYF.

The chain combines TRBV27 with TRBJ2-3; D may be TRBD1 (8 bases). Germline V gives CDR1 MNHEY, CDR2 SMNVEV (reference sequence). The CDR3 spans 17 residues. V lost 5 bases and J lost 4, with 22 bases in between. The CDR3, as DNA: TGTGCCAGCAGTCCTCTAGGACAGGGCGGGGGATCAGATACGCAGTATTTT. It specifies CASSPLGQGGGSDTQYF.

The chain joins TRBV12-5 to TRBJ2-2; D may correspond to TRBD1 or TRBD2 (6 bases each). Germline loops: CDR1 LGHNT, CDR2 FRNRAP. V was clipped by 1 base and J by 7 bases, with 13 bases between them. The CDR3 has 15 residues. The CDR3 sequence is CASGLGGAGVGELFF. The CDR3 DNA follows: TGTGCTAGTGGTTTGGGGGGGGCCGGGGTCGGGGAGCTGTTTTTT.

About this clone: Its ends do not fully match the called genes, so a read error is possible. The CDR3 sequence: CASSLKRPPFTNTQYF. In nucleotides, the CDR3 is TGTGCCAGCAGCCTGAAGCGGCCTCCCTTCACAAATACGCAGTATTTT. The chain couples TRBV7-3 to TRBJ2-3, with D tentatively TRBD2 (5 bases). The CDR3 length is 16 residues. Germline CDR1 reads SGHTA; CDR2 reads FQGTGA.

V usage is TRBV9 and J usage is TRBJ1-4, with D maybe TRBD1 (6 bases). V was cut by 3 bases and J by 3 bases, with 9 bases left in between. CDR1 and CDR2 (germline): SGDLS, YYNGEE. This CDR3 is 14 amino acids long. The CDR3 loop reads CASSAQGSNEKLFF. In DNA form, the CDR3 reads TGTGCCAGCAGCGCCCAGGGGTCTAATGAAAAACTGTTTTTT.

The rearrangement uses TRBV6-4 and TRBJ2-3, with 9 bases fitting TRBD2. The germline gives CDR1 MRHNA, CDR2 SNTAGT. The CDR3 totals 15 residues. Losses at the gene ends were 5 bases for V and 7 bases for J; bases not matched to a gene: 10. The CDR3 DNA follows: TGTGCCAGCAGTCGGGGTAGCGGGAGAGGATATACGCAGTATTTT. As protein: CASSRGSGRGYTQYF.

This clone is medium-sized within its sample. The genes are TRBV5-1 and TRBJ1-2, with 7 bases that match TRBD1. The junction had 4 bases not matched to a gene; V was cut back by 0 bases and J by 5 bases. CDR1 and CDR2 (germline): SGHRS, YFSETQ. This CDR3 is 14 amino acids long. DNA of the CDR3: TGCGCCAGCAGCTTGGAACAGGGGCAGTATGGCTACACCTTC. Its translation is CASSLEQGQYGYTF.

V usage is TRBV28 and J usage is TRBJ2-2; no firm D call. The CDR3 covers 15 residues. Trimming stripped 7 bases from V and 1 base from J, with 13 bases between. In germline, CDR1 is MDHEN, CDR2 SYDVKM. Written as DNA, the CDR3 is TGTGCCAGCAAGCGTCGACAAGTGAACACCGGGGAGCTGTTTTTT. Its protein product is CASKRRQVNTGELFF.

V gene TRBV5-1 combines with J gene TRBJ2-1, with D unclear. CDR1 and CDR2 (germline): SGHRS, YFSETQ. The V end lost 7 bases, the J end lost 1 base, and 15 bases lay between the germline ends. CDR3 length: 15 amino acids. The CDR3 region has the DNA TGCGCCAGCGCCCCCACGAACCCTTCCTACAATGAGCAGTTCTTC. Protein product: CASAPTNPSYNEQFF. Together with reference TRBV5-1 and TRBJ2-1, the CDR3 gives the full variable domain: KAGVTQTPRYLIKTRGQQVTLSCSPISGHRSVSWYQQTPGQGLQFLFEYFSETQRNKGNFPGRFSGRQFSNSRSEMNVSTLELGDSALYLCASAPTNPSYNEQFFGPGTRLTVL.

J is TRBJ2-7 and V is TRBV28, with 11 bases lining up with TRBD1. CDR1 is MDHEN and CDR2 is SYDVKM in the germline V gene. The CDR3 consists of 15 residues. J gave up 6 bases and V 2 bases, and 6 bases lay outside the gene matches. CDR3 region: CASSLGTGGKGEQYF. The DNA for the CDR3 is TGTGCCAGCAGTTTAGGGACAGGGGGTAAGGGCGAGCAGTACTTC.